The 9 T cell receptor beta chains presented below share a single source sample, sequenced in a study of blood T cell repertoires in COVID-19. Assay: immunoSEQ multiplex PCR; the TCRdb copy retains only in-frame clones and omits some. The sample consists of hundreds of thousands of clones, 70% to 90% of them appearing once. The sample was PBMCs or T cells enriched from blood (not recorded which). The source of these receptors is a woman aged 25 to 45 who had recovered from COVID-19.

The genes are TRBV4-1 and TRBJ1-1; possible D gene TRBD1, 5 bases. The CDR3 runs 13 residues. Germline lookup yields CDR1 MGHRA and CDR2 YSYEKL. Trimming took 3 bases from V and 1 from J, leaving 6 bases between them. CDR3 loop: CASSHGQNTEAFF. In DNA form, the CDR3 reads TGCGCCAGCAGCCACGGACAGAACACTGAAGCTTTCTTT.

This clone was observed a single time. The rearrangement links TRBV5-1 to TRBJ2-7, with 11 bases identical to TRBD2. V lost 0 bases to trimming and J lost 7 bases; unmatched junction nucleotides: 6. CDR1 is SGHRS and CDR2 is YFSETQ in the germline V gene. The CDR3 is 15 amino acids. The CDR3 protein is CASSLDGLAGLEQYF. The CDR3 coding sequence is TGCGCCAGCAGCTTGGACGGACTAGCGGGTTTGGAGCAGTACTTC.

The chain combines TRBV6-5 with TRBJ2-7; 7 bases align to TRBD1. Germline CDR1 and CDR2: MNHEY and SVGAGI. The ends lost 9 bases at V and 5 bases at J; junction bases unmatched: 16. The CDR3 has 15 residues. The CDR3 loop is CASILDRPLKDEQYF. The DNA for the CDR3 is TGTGCCAGTATTCTGGACAGGCCCCTGAAAGACGAGCAGTACTTC.

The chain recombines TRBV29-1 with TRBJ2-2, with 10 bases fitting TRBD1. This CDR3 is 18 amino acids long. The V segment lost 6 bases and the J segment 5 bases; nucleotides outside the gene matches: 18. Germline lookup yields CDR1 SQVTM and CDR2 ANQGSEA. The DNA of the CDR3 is TGCAGCGTCGCCGACAGGGGGCTCGGCCCCACTGGGACCGGGGAGCTGTTTTTT. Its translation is CSVADRGLGPTGTGELFF.

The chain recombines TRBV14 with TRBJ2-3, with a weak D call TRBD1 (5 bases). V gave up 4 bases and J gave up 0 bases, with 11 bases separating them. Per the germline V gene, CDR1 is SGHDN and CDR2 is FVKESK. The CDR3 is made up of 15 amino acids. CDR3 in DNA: TGTGCCAGCAGCCTTAGGGGCCTCAGCACAGATACGCAGTATTTT. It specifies CASSLRGLSTDTQYF.

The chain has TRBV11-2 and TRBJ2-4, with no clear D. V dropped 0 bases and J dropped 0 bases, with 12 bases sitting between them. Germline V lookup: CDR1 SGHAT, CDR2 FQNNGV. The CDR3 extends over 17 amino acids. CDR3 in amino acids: CASSLDQRLVAKNIQYF. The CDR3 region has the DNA TGTGCCAGCAGCTTAGACCAAAGACTGGTAGCCAAAAACATTCAGTACTTC.

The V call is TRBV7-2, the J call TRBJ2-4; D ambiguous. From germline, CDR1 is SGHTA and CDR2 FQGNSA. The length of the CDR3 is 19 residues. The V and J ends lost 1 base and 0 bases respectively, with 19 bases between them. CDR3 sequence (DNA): TGTGCCAGCAGCTTAGTTCACTTGAAAGGCGGTGGAGCCAAAAACATTCAGTACTTC. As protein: CASSLVHLKGGGAKNIQYF.

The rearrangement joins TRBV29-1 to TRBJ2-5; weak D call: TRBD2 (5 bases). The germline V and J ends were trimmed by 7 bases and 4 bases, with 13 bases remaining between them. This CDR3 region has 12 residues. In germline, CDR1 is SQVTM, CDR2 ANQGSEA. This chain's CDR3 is CSARSGIETQYF. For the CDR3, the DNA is TGCAGCGCTAGGAGCGGAATAGAGACCCAGTACTTC.

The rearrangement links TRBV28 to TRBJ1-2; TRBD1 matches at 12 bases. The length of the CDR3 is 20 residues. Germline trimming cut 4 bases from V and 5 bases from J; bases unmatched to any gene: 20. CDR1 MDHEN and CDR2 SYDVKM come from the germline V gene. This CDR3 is CASSSSGYRDRGLEDYGYTF. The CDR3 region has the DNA TGTGCCAGCAGTTCATCAGGTTACCGGGACAGGGGGCTAGAGGATTATGGCTACACCTTC.